This is a list of T cell receptor beta chains from one sample in a study of T cells in Graves' hyperthyroidism and ophthalmopathy. One entry per CDR3 protein results from TCRdb running MiXCR on the multiplex PCR reads. The sample carries 700,000 or so distinct CDR3 sequences, about 15% recorded once. Sample: blood. Every receptor here comes from a woman in her fifties or sixties with Graves' ophthalmopathy. The CDR3 runs from the conserved cysteine through the conserved F or W. A D gene is named only where the DNA matches it firmly. Clone size, where shown, is once, few, many, or a class for clones that have expanded.

d_gene	j_gene	abundance	v_gene	CDR3aa	CDR3nt
-	TRBJ1-1	-	TRBV27	CASVDPGEAFF	TGTGCCAGTGTCGACCCGGGCGAAGCTTTCTTT
-	TRBJ2-6	many	TRBV12-3/TRBV12-4	CASSSRGTGANVLTF	TGTGCCAGCAGTTCCCGGGGAACTGGGGCCAACGTCCTGACTTTC
TRBD2	TRBJ2-5	few	TRBV20-1	CSARLAGRREETQYF	TGCAGTGCTAGACTAGCGGGAAGGAGAGAAGAGACCCAGTACTTC
-	TRBJ2-7	-	TRBV9	CASSVAWTDYEQYF	TGTGCCAGCAGCGTAGCTTGGACAGATTACGAGCAGTACTTC
-	TRBJ2-7	many	TRBV28	CASSFGVRYEQYF	TGTGCCAGCAGTTTCGGTGTTAGGTACGAGCAGTACTTC
TRBD1	TRBJ1-1	many	TRBV4-1	CASSDPGGTEAFF	TGCGCCAGCAGCGATCCAGGGGGCACTGAAGCTTTCTTT
TRBD1	TRBJ1-2	few	TRBV6-1	CASSPRQGIYGYTF	TGTGCCAGCAGTCCCAGACAGGGGATTTATGGCTACACCTTC
-	TRBJ1-3	-	TRBV20-1	CSARPGSKGNTIYF	TGCAGTGCTAGGCCAGGATCCAAAGGAAACACCATATATTTT
TRBD1	TRBJ1-4	-	TRBV7-9	CASTRGTGREKLFF	TGTGCCTCCACGAGGGGGACAGGGCGTGAAAAACTGTTTTTT
-	TRBJ2-7	many	TRBV6-1	CASRPSSGTGYEQYF	TGTGCCAGCAGACCCTCCTCCGGGACTGGCTACGAGCAGTACTTC
-	TRBJ2-1	few	TRBV4-3	CASSQASVSYNEQFF	TGCGCCAGCAGCCAAGCTAGCGTCTCCTACAATGAGCAGTTCTTC
-	TRBJ1-1	many	TRBV3-1	CASSHLGRNTEAFF	TGTGCCAGCAGCCACCTGGGACGGAACACTGAAGCTTTCTTT
TRBD2	TRBJ2-1	few	TRBV3-1	CASSQGGGLAGARREQFF	TGTGCCAGCAGCCAGGGGGGAGGACTAGCGGGAGCACGGCGTGAGCAGTTCTTC
TRBD2	TRBJ2-2	many	TRBV2	CAKRTSRNTGELFF	TGTGCCAAACGGACTAGCAGGAACACCGGGGAGCTGTTTTTT
TRBD1	TRBJ1-4	-	TRBV20-1	CSVCRGQCEKLVF	TGCAGTGTTTGCAGGGGGCAATGCGAAAAACTGGTTTTT
TRBD2	TRBJ2-7	many	TRBV20-1	CSARTVTGTSGLGAYEQYF	TGCAGTGCTAGAACCGTAACCGGGACTAGCGGGTTAGGGGCCTACGAGCAGTACTTC
-	TRBJ1-2	many	TRBV7-9	CASSLGQGIYGYTF	TGTGCCAGCAGCTTAGGGCAGGGGATCTATGGCTACACCTTC
-	TRBJ2-5	few	TRBV29-1	CSVDSQSIGTQYF	TGCAGCGTTGATAGTCAGTCTATAGGGACCCAGTACTTC
TRBD2	TRBJ2-5	-	TRBV6-2/TRBV6-3	CASSSGLAGGPETQYF	TGTGCCAGCAGTTCCGGACTAGCGGGAGGGCCAGAGACCCAGTACTTC
-	TRBJ2-7	many	TRBV27	CASSLSGEGGAYYEQYF	TGTGCCAGCAGTTTATCCGGCGAAGGCGGGGCTTATTACGAGCAGTACTTC
-	TRBJ1-2	many	TRBV28	CASSDSGNYGYTF	TGTGCCAGCAGTGACAGCGGTAACTATGGCTACACCTTC
-	TRBJ1-5	few	TRBV27	CASKTLNQPQHF	TGTGCCAGTAAAACCCTAAATCAGCCCCAGCATTTT
-	TRBJ2-1	-	TRBV20-1	CSATLYNEQFF	TGCAGTGCAACCCTCTACAATGAGCAGTTCTTC
TRBD2	TRBJ2-7	few	TRBV25-1	CASQGLAGDEQYF	TGTGCCAGCCAGGGACTAGCGGGAGACGAGCAGTACTTC
-	TRBJ2-1	few	TRBV4-3	CASSSTTGVWDEQFF	TGCGCCAGCAGCTCAACTACGGGGGTCTGGGATGAGCAGTTCTTC
TRBD1	TRBJ1-5	-	TRBV6-2/TRBV6-3	CASSHQGQGLNQPQHF	TGTGCCAGCAGTCACCAGGGACAGGGATTAAATCAGCCCCAGCATTTT
TRBD1	TRBJ2-3	few	TRBV29-1	CSVGQGATDTQYF	TGCAGCGTAGGACAGGGCGCCACAGATACGCAGTATTTT
TRBD2	TRBJ2-5	-	TRBV20-1	CSAREGSGGGEYF	TGCAGTGCTAGAGAAGGTAGCGGGGGCGGTGAGTACTTC
TRBD2	TRBJ2-7	-	TRBV27	CASRSVLAGGPDEQYF	TGTGCCAGCCGATCTGTACTAGCGGGAGGGCCAGACGAGCAGTACTTC
TRBD2	TRBJ2-7	many	TRBV5-1	CASSLRLAADEQYF	TGCGCCAGCAGCTTGCGACTAGCAGCGGACGAGCAGTACTTC
TRBD1	TRBJ1-6	many	TRBV7-2	CASSFAGGSSYNSPLHF	TGTGCCAGCAGCTTTGCAGGGGGGAGCTCCTATAATTCACCCCTCCACTTT
-	TRBJ1-5	few	TRBV19	CASSTESNQPQHF	TGTGCCAGTTCGACGGAGAGTAATCAGCCCCAGCATTTT
-	TRBJ1-5	-	TRBV6-9	CASSFFPPPEFNQPQHF	TGTGCCAGCAGTTTCTTCCCACCGCCGGAGTTTAATCAGCCCCAGCATTTT
TRBD1	TRBJ1-1	many	TRBV7-9	CASSLAGQVNTEAFF	TGTGCCAGCAGCTTAGCTGGACAGGTGAACACTGAAGCTTTCTTT
-	TRBJ1-5	many	TRBV28	CASSSTGFRSNQPQHF	TGTGCCAGCAGTTCAACAGGGTTCCGTAGCAATCAGCCCCAGCATTTT
-	TRBJ1-2	-	TRBV7-9	CASSYIGSANYGYTF	TGTGCCAGCAGCTATATCGGAAGCGCTAACTATGGCTACACCTTC
TRBD2	TRBJ2-5	-	TRBV12-3/TRBV12-4	CASSRRLAGGGLLDF	TGTGCCAGCAGTCGAAGACTAGCGGGAGGCGGGTTATTGGACTTC
TRBD1	TRBJ1-4	-	TRBV7-2	CASTSTGGAEKLFF	TGTGCCAGCACTTCGACAGGGGGCGCGGAAAAACTGTTTTTT
-	TRBJ1-3	-	TRBV5-4	CASSRGGNSGNTIYF	TGTGCCAGCAGCAGGGGGGGAAACTCTGGAAACACCATATATTTT
-	TRBJ2-5	many	TRBV28	CASSLPDIETQYF	TGTGCCAGCAGTTTACCCGATATTGAGACCCAGTACTTC
TRBD1	TRBJ1-5	many	TRBV6-2/TRBV6-3	CASRRQGSNQPQHF	TGTGCCAGCAGGAGACAGGGAAGCAATCAGCCCCAGCATTTT
-	TRBJ2-5	-	TRBV19	CASSIPGGETQYF	TGTGCCAGTAGTATACCCGGGGGCGAGACCCAGTACTTC
-	TRBJ2-3	many	TRBV7-2	CASSPSGGQLTDTQYF	TGTGCCAGCAGCCCAAGTGGGGGGCAACTCACAGATACGCAGTATTTT
-	TRBJ2-3	-	TRBV14	CASSQVAAGRADTQYF	TGTGCCAGCAGCCAAGTCGCGGCAGGGAGAGCAGATACGCAGTATTTT
-	TRBJ1-2	many	TRBV12-3/TRBV12-4	CASSRRIGTNYGYTF	TGTGCCAGCAGCCGGCGGATCGGGACGAACTATGGCTACACCTTC
TRBD1	TRBJ2-1	few	TRBV7-8	CASSPGTGSSSYNEQFF	TGTGCCAGCAGCCCCGGGACAGGGTCTAGCTCCTACAATGAGCAGTTCTTC
-	TRBJ1-2	few	TRBV27	CASSPPGANYGYTF	TGTGCCAGCAGTCCCCCGGGAGCTAACTATGGCTACACCTTC
TRBD2	TRBJ2-7	-	TRBV2	CASSGTSGKSSYEQYF	TGTGCCAGCAGTGGGACTAGCGGGAAGAGCTCCTACGAGCAGTACTTC